These 22 T cell receptor beta chains share one sample of origin, sequenced in a study of beta chain features in type 1 diabetes. As every portion of the isolated RNA was reverse transcribed, the sequencing read expressed TCRB transcripts. TCRdb keeps only in-frame clones here, not all; method: immunoSEQ multiplex PCR. The repertoire holds hundreds of thousands of clones, around 12% seen once, with 0.017% in the top ten. Sequencing input: naive CD4+ T cells from blood. These receptors were collected from a man between 18 and 35 years old in good health.

Here the CDR3 reads CASSLMSWGYTF. The CDR3, as DNA: TGTGCCAGCAGCTTAATGAGCTGGGGCTACACCTTC. The chain recombines TRBV7-2 with TRBJ1-2; D is unresolved. Germline V CDR1 and CDR2: SGHTA, FQGNSA. The CDR3 has 12 amino acids. The V end was cut by 2 bases, the J end by 8 bases, with 9 bases between.

This clone was detected only a few times. J is TRBJ2-7 and V is TRBV6-5; D perhaps matches TRBD1 (6 bases). The CDR3 has 11 amino acids. Germline CDR1 and CDR2: MNHEY and SVGAGI. With 6 bases removed from V and 9 bases from J, the gap between germline ends came to 12 bases. DNA for the CDR3: TGTGCCAGCAGAACACAGGGTACGCAGTACTTC. Translation: CASRTQGTQYF.

This clone appeared a few times. The chain has TRBV28 and TRBJ2-7; 7 positions match TRBD2. Germline lookup yields CDR1 MDHEN and CDR2 SYDVKM. V shed 4 bases and J 3 bases; nucleotides not matched to a gene: 6. The CDR3 length is 14 residues. CDR3 region: CASSYPGTIYEQYF. The CDR3 region has the DNA TGTGCCAGCAGTTACCCCGGGACTATCTACGAGCAGTACTTC.

This clone was recorded a few times. V usage is TRBV2 and J usage is TRBJ2-5; D gene ambiguous. CDR1 is SNHLY and CDR2 is FYNNEI in the germline V gene. This CDR3 is built from 11 residues. Deletions cut 8 bases from V and 5 bases from J, with 9 bases between. The CDR3 loop reads CASRVQETQYF. Written as DNA, the CDR3 is TGTGCCAGCCGGGTGCAGGAGACCCAGTACTTC.

This clone was picked up a small number of times. The chain joins TRBV19 to TRBJ1-5, with a weak D call TRBD1 (5 bases). Germline V CDR1 and CDR2: LNHDA, SQIVND (reference sequence). This CDR3 has 14 amino acids. The V and J ends lost 6 bases and 5 bases respectively, with 14 bases between them. The CDR3 protein is CASRPRTLDQPQHF. The CDR3 region has the DNA TGTGCCAGTAGACCCCGGACACTCGATCAGCCCCAGCATTTT.

This clone was seen a handful of times. The chain carries TRBV7-9 and TRBJ1-3, with 9 bases fitting TRBD1. This CDR3 region has 13 residues. The V gene's germline CDR1 is SEHNR and CDR2 FQNEAQ (reference sequence). After removal of 6 bases from V and 7 bases from J, the junction contained 4 bases not matched to a gene. The CDR3 spells CASSGTGMNTIYF. The CDR3 DNA reads TGTGCCAGCAGTGGGACAGGGATGAACACCATATATTTT.

This clone was seen a few times. The V gene is TRBV7-9, the J gene TRBJ1-6; 8 bases match TRBD1. This CDR3 contains 18 residues. Germline CDR1 and CDR2: SEHNR and FQNEAQ (reference sequence). Trimming at V came to 5 bases and at J to 7 bases, leaving 16 bases not matched to a gene. CDR3 residues: CASSRLLTGAFSNSPLHF. CDR3 sequence (DNA): TGTGCCAGCAGCCGACTACTGACAGGGGCCTTCTCGAATTCACCCCTCCACTTT. Drawing the rest from reference TRBV7-9 and TRBJ1-6, the complete variable domain is DTGVSQNPRHKITKRGQNVTFRCDPISEHNRLYWYRQTLGQGPEFLTYFQNEAQLEKSRLLSDRFSAERPKGSFSTLEIQRTEQGDSAMYLCASSRLLTGAFSNSPLHFGNGTRLTVT.

The chain employs TRBV19 and TRBJ1-1; D gene uncertain. CDR3 size: 14 residues. CDR1 is LNHDA and CDR2 is SQIVND in the germline V gene (reference sequence). V gave up 4 bases and J gave up 1 base, with 10 bases separating them. CDR3 DNA sequence: TGTGCCAGTAGTAAGCGGGCAGAGAACACTGAAGCTTTCTTT. Translated, it gives CASSKRAENTEAFF.

The sample holds a few counts of this clone. This chain uses TRBV7-9 with TRBJ1-2, with D perhaps matching TRBD1 (5 bases). The CDR3 runs 14 residues. Germline V lookup: CDR1 SEHNR, CDR2 FQNEAQ (reference sequence). V shed 4 bases and J shed 4 bases, with 13 bases lying between them. CDR3 nucleotide sequence: TGTGCCAGCAGCTCCACCCGGACACCCTATGGCTACACCTTC. This translates into CASSSTRTPYGYTF.

This clone was recorded a few times. J is TRBJ1-1 and V is TRBV7-9; unclear D gene. Germline loops: CDR1 SEHNR, CDR2 FQNEAQ (reference sequence). The CDR3 has 12 residues. V shed 4 bases and J shed 5 bases, with 8 bases lying between them. The CDR3 loop is CASSSSLTEAFF. CDR3 in DNA: TGTGCCAGCAGCTCCTCTCTGACTGAAGCTTTCTTT.

This clone has a handful of counts. The rearrangement uses TRBV4-3 and TRBJ2-7; TRBD2 matches at 10 bases. Germline assignment: CDR1 LGHNA and CDR2 YSLEER. The CDR3 has 16 residues. Trimming at V came to 1 base and at J to 3 bases, leaving 6 bases not matched to a gene. CDR3 sequence: CASSQGGAGGGYEQYF. The CDR3 nucleotides are TGCGCCAGCAGCCAAGGTGGAGCGGGAGGGGGCTACGAGCAGTACTTC.

This clone has only a few counts. This chain connects TRBV4-2 to TRBJ1-2; 8 positions agree with TRBD1. Germline V gene data show CDR1 as LGHNA and CDR2 as YNFKEQ. V trimming: 5 bases; J trimming: 6 bases; junction bases outside the gene matches: 11. The CDR3 extends over 15 amino acids. The CDR3 sequence is CASSLGGTGRDGYTF. The CDR3 DNA is TGTGCCAGCAGCTTGGGGGGGACAGGACGTGATGGCTACACCTTC.

The genes are TRBV9 and TRBJ1-1; possible D gene TRBD1, 5 bases. This CDR3 contains 13 residues. The V gene's germline CDR1 is SGDLS and CDR2 YYNGEE. V was cut by 1 base and J by 4 bases, with 8 bases left in between. CDR3 residues: CASSVSGGTEAFF. The CDR3 nucleotides read TGTGCCAGCAGCGTATCCGGGGGCACTGAAGCTTTCTTT.

This clone has more than one count but fewer than ten. This chain joins TRBV6-5 and TRBJ2-1; D remains ambiguous. The V end was cut by 10 bases, the J end by 1 base, with 17 bases between. The germline V gene has CDR1 MNHEY and CDR2 SVGAGI. The CDR3 consists of 15 residues. The CDR3 sequence: CATLPLLRSYNEQFF. As DNA, the CDR3 is TGTGCCACCCTCCCCTTACTGAGATCCTACAATGAGCAGTTCTTC.

The V call is TRBV29-1, the J call TRBJ1-2; D gene ambiguous. V was shortened by 3 bases and J by 4 bases, with 15 bases between the two germline ends. The CDR3 extends over 14 amino acids. Germline V gives CDR1 SQVTM, CDR2 ANQGSEA. CDR3 bases: TGCAGCGTTGATACCGGAACAGTCAGCTATGGCTACACCTTC. Translation gives CSVDTGTVSYGYTF.

This sequence joins TRBV9 and TRBJ2-5, with TRBD1 identical over 11 bases. The CDR3 runs 16 residues. The germline gives CDR1 SGDLS, CDR2 YYNGEE. J gave up 4 bases and V 4 bases, and 9 bases lay outside the gene matches. CDR3 protein: CASSPTGQGVGETQYF. The DNA of the CDR3 is TGTGCCAGCAGCCCAACGGGACAGGGGGTCGGAGAGACCCAGTACTTC.

In its sample, this clone was seen a few times. The V and J genes are TRBV30 and TRBJ1-1; D perhaps matches TRBD1 (5 bases). V gave up 3 bases and J gave up 1 base, with 9 bases separating them. The germline CDR1 and CDR2 sequences are GTSNPN and SVGIG (reference sequence). The CDR3 is 13 residues long. CDR3 loop: CAWRNQGNTEAFF. CDR3 DNA sequence: TGTGCCTGGAGGAATCAGGGGAACACTGAAGCTTTCTTT.

A few counts support this clone. The V and J genes are TRBV4-3 and TRBJ2-7, with D perhaps TRBD2 (5 bases). With 0 bases removed from V and 7 bases from J, the gap between germline ends came to 13 bases. Germline CDR1 reads LGHNA; CDR2 reads YSLEER. This CDR3 spans 14 amino acids. CDR3 nucleotides: TGCGCCAGCAGCCAAGATGAGGGAACGCGGGAGCAGTACTTC. It encodes CASSQDEGTREQYF.

The rearrangement joins TRBV5-1 to TRBJ2-7; weak D call: TRBD2 (7 bases). From germline, CDR1 is SGHRS and CDR2 YFSETQ. There are 16 residues in the CDR3. V shed 0 bases and J shed 3 bases, with 16 bases lying between them. This chain's CDR3 is CASSLAGAGDYYEQYF. In DNA, the CDR3 is TGCGCCAGCAGCTTGGCCGGAGCAGGGGACTACTACGAGCAGTACTTC.

About this clone itself: Compared with germline, one end of the junction differs, possibly owing to a read error. This rearrangement joins TRBV7-9 to TRBJ2-7, with D possibly being TRBD1 (6 bases). Germline lookup yields CDR1 SEHNR and CDR2 FQNEAQ (reference sequence). The CDR3 has 14 residues. CDR3 DNA: TGTGCCAGCAGCTTAACTACTATCCGGGACATCCTTTTTTTC. Translating it yields CASSLTTIRDILFF.

This clone appeared a few times. The chain employs TRBV29-1 and TRBJ1-3; D not certain. Between the trimmed V and J ends, which lost 6 bases and 0 bases, there was a span of 12 bases. CDR3 size: 14 residues. CDR1 is SQVTM and CDR2 is ANQGSEA in the germline V gene. CDR3 region: CSVSGLTSGNTIYF. The CDR3 nucleotides are TGCAGCGTCTCAGGACTGACCTCTGGAAACACCATATATTTT.

The chain has TRBV30 and TRBJ2-2; a possible D gene is TRBD2 (7 bases). Trimming took 0 bases from V and 6 from J, leaving 11 bases between them. CDR3 size: 14 residues. In germline, CDR1 is GTSNPN, CDR2 SVGIG (reference sequence). DNA for the CDR3: TGTGCCTGGAGTGTACGGGGGGCATCCGGGGAGCTGTTTTTT. This sequence encodes CAWSVRGASGELFF.